This T cell receptor beta chain was obtained from a study of shared clonotypes between healthy human individuals. Study-level results: A few donors held about 5.1% of naive CD4 clonotypes in common. Among the subsets, naive ones generally showed larger estimated richness than memory ones.

With respect to this clone: The antigen remains undetermined. Other DNA sequences within the sample encode an identical CDR3.

The CDR3 is 14 residues long. Germline V gene data show CDR1 as SQVTM and CDR2 as ANQGSEA. Trimming took 4 bases from V and 1 from J, leaving 11 bases between them. Profiled with immunoSEQ multiplex PCR; TCRdb holds only in-frame clones, not every one. The table includes roughly 1,600,000 clones, approximately 98.5% detected once. The sample comprised naive CD4+ T cells sorted from blood. As for subset: CD45RA+ positively selected. The V and J genes are TRBV29-1 and TRBJ2-1; possibly TRBD2 for D (6 bases). The TCR sequence derives from a man aged 30-40 years in good health. Written as DNA, the CDR3 is TGCAGCGTTGGTAGCGGATCATCCTACAATGAGCAGTTCTTC. It yields the protein CSVGSGSSYNEQFF.